Listed here are 24 T cell receptor beta chains from one sample, sequenced in a study of T cells in Graves' hyperthyroidism and ophthalmopathy (dated by TCRdb to 2018 to 2020). The library was prepared using multiplex PCR. These reads were obtained on an Illumina HiSeq 2000. Amplification of TCR beta CDR3 regions was carried out from RNA transcripts. For the first round of RT-PCR on the TCR CDR3, the HTBI primer set was used together with the Qiagen OneStep RT-PCR kit. TCRdb took the public reads, trimmed them with fastp at Q25, ran MiXCR for clone calling and kept in-frame beta chains. Rows with one shared CDR3 protein collapse into an entry with the most common genes and DNA. The sample table holds 690,000 or so distinct CDR3 sequences, of which 18% were seen once. Clones ranked in the top ten supply approximately 15% of the sample. The material sequenced was blood. The receptors come from a woman between 45 and 60 years old with Graves' hyperthyroidism that later progressed to Graves' ophthalmopathy.

This clonotype came up a few times. This sequence joins TRBV20-1 and TRBJ2-1; D could derive from TRBD1 or TRBD2 (5 bases each). Trimming pared 3 bases from V and 0 bases from J, leaving 9 bases between. CDR1 DFQATT and CDR2 SNEGSKA come from the germline V gene (reference sequence). This CDR3 region has 14 residues. The CDR3 loop reads CSASWGFSYNEQFF. The DNA of the CDR3 is TGCAGTGCTAGCTGGGGGTTCTCCTACAATGAGCAGTTCTTC.

V usage is TRBV9 and J usage is TRBJ2-2; D is possibly TRBD1 or TRBD2 (6 bases each). Looked up from germline, CDR1 is SGDLS and CDR2 is YYNGEE. This CDR3 has 17 residues. Trimming removed 0 bases from V and 4 bases from J, with 16 bases in between. This CDR3 reads CASSVGMPGAGTGELFF. CDR3 in DNA: TGTGCCAGCAGCGTAGGGATGCCGGGGGCTGGCACCGGGGAGCTGTTTTTT.

The rearrangement links TRBV12-3 or TRBV12-4 to TRBJ2-2, with D possibly matching TRBD2 (6 bases). V lost 6 bases and J lost 5, with 13 bases in between. CDR3 size: 14 residues. The DNA for the CDR3 is TGTGCCAGCAGGCCGGGGGAACCAACCGGGGAGCTGTTTTTT. Translated: CASRPGEPTGELFF.

This clonotype appeared many times. The chain uses TRBV3-1 and TRBJ2-3; unclear D gene. The V and J ends lost 2 bases and 7 bases respectively, with 25 bases between them. The germline CDR1 and CDR2 sequences are LGHDT and YNNKEL (reference sequence). This CDR3 is built from 18 residues. CDR3 nucleotides: TGTGCCAGCAGCCAAAAGATCGCGGCTACTCAAGGCGGTTATACGCAGTATTTT. Protein sequence: CASSQKIAATQGGYTQYF.

There are many counts of this clonotype. The CDR3 reads CASSSGTGHYEQYF. CDR3 coding DNA: TGCGCCAGCAGCTCCGGGACAGGGCACTACGAGCAGTACTTC. The rearrangement links TRBV5-1 to TRBJ2-7; 9 bases map to TRBD1. This CDR3 contains 14 residues. V shed 3 bases, J shed 3 bases, and the junction held 4 bases outside the gene matches. CDR1 and CDR2 (germline): SGHRS, YFSETQ.

CDR3: CASSLRSAGAPTDTQYF. In DNA form, the CDR3 reads TGTGCCAGCAGCTTACGGTCGGCGGGGGCCCCCACAGATACGCAGTATTTT. This chain connects TRBV7-8 to TRBJ2-3, with a possible D match to TRBD2 (7 bases). Trimming cost V 2 bases and J 2 bases, with 17 bases left between them. Germline V CDR1 and CDR2: SGHVS, FQNEAQ. The CDR3 runs to 17 residues.

This clonotype was counted a few times. This chain links TRBV6-5 with TRBJ1-2, with unresolved D. The CDR3 has 14 residues. The germline gives CDR1 MNHEY, CDR2 SVGAGI. Trimming left V 0 bases short and J 2 bases short, with 7 bases between. Written as DNA, the CDR3 is TGTGCCAGCAGTTACTCGACCCAGAACTATGGCTACACCTTC. Amino acids: CASSYSTQNYGYTF.

This clonotype was picked up one time. The chain joins TRBV5-1 to TRBJ2-3; a weak D match, TRBD1 (6 bases). Germline loops: CDR1 SGHRS, CDR2 YFSETQ. Trimming took off 1 base at V and 4 bases at J, with 10 bases between the two ends. This CDR3 has 14 residues. CDR3 loop: CASSLQGPPDTQYF. Written as DNA, the CDR3 is TGCGCCAGCAGCTTGCAGGGGCCGCCAGATACGCAGTATTTT. The full variable domain, completed using reference TRBV5-1 and TRBJ2-3, is KAGVTQTPRYLIKTRGQQVTLSCSPISGHRSVSWYQQTPGQGLQFLFEYFSETQRNKGNFPGRFSGRQFSNSRSEMNVSTLELGDSALYLCASSLQGPPDTQYFGPGTRLTVL.

This clonotype appeared many times. The CDR3 protein is CASNSDAPGGSEQFF. Written as DNA, the CDR3 is TGTGCCAGCAACTCCGACGCCCCGGGGGGGTCTGAGCAGTTCTTC. V is TRBV27 and J is TRBJ2-1; 8 bases line up with TRBD2. This CDR3 is built from 15 residues. After removal of 7 bases from V and 9 bases from J, the junction contained 14 bases not matched to a gene. Per the germline V gene, CDR1 is MNHEY and CDR2 is SMNVEV (reference sequence).

The chain combines TRBV7-9 with TRBJ1-2; possibly TRBD1 for D (5 bases). V was cut by 5 bases and J by 8 bases, with 15 bases left in between. The CDR3 contains 13 residues. The V gene's germline CDR1 is SEHNR and CDR2 FQNEAQ (reference sequence). The CDR3 sequence is CASSLPGVWGYTF. The DNA of the CDR3 is TGTGCCAGCAGCCTACCGGGGGTTTGGGGCTACACCTTC.

This clonotype was seen only a few times. In DNA form, the CDR3 reads TGTGCCAGCAGCCCGGGACAAACAAGCTATGGCTACACCTTC. Translated: CASSPGQTSYGYTF. The chain couples TRBV7-9 to TRBJ1-2; TRBD1 is a possible D gene (6 bases). Deletions cut 5 bases from V and 4 bases from J, with 14 bases between. CDR3 length: 14 residues. From germline, CDR1 is SEHNR and CDR2 FQNEAQ (reference sequence).

This clonotype was seen repeatedly, ten times or more. This chain connects TRBV24-1 to TRBJ1-2; 8 nucleotides align to TRBD1. CDR1 and CDR2 from the germline V gene are KGHDR and SFDVKD. V dropped 5 bases and J dropped 4; count of bases not matched to a gene: 5. The length of the CDR3 is 14 residues. CDR3 region: CATSGRTGTYGYTF. The CDR3, as DNA: TGTGCCACCAGTGGCCGGACAGGGACCTATGGCTACACCTTC.

This clonotype was seen a few times. The rearrangement joins TRBV5-1 to TRBJ1-4; D is possibly TRBD1 (5 bases). Deletions cut 7 bases from V and 1 base from J, with 17 bases between. Germline assignment: CDR1 SGHRS and CDR2 YFSETQ. This CDR3 is 16 amino acids long. CDR3 nucleotides: TGCGCCAGCTGCGTCGGGGGGGGACGAACTAATGAAAAACTGTTTTTT. Its translation is CASCVGGGRTNEKLFF.

A few counts support this clonotype. This rearrangement joins TRBV7-9 to TRBJ2-1; TRBD2 aligns across 8 bases. Trimming at V came to 5 bases and at J to 4 bases, leaving 10 bases not matched to a gene. There are 16 residues in the CDR3. CDR1 is SEHNR and CDR2 is FQNEAQ in the germline V gene (reference sequence). CDR3 sequence: CASSPGDSGVYNEQFF. The CDR3 coding sequence is TGTGCCAGCAGCCCAGGGGATAGCGGGGTTTACAATGAGCAGTTCTTC.

In its sample, this clonotype was seen many times. The rearrangement uses TRBV6-1 and TRBJ1-2, with 7 bases lining up with TRBD1. With V trimmed by 6 bases and J by 0 bases, 16 bases remained unmatched. Germline values: CDR1 MNHNS, CDR2 SASEGT. The CDR3 runs 18 residues. CDR3 DNA: TGTGCCAGCAGCTTTACCCGAGGGACAGTACTTACTAACTATGGCTACACCTTC. It translates to CASSFTRGTVLTNYGYTF.

This clonotype was found many times. The chain couples TRBV3-1 to TRBJ1-5; maybe TRBD1 (5 bases). V was clipped by 2 bases and J by 3 bases, with 8 bases between them. Germline CDR1 LGHDT, CDR2 YNNKEL (reference sequence). The CDR3 runs 14 residues. The CDR3 loop reads CASSQRGFNQPQHF. CDR3 bases: TGTGCCAGCAGCCAAAGGGGCTTCAATCAGCCCCAGCATTTT.

The chain joins TRBV7-9 to TRBJ1-5; D is unclear. Trimming stripped 1 base from V and 9 bases from J, with 10 bases between. Per the germline V gene, CDR1 is SEHNR and CDR2 is FQNEAQ (reference sequence). The CDR3 spans 13 residues. Here the CDR3 reads CASSLDSGAPQHF. The CDR3 nucleotides are TGTGCCAGCAGCTTAGATTCAGGAGCGCCCCAGCATTTT.

The chain carries TRBV20-1 and TRBJ1-2, with D perhaps TRBD1 (5 bases). The CDR3 totals 15 residues. Trimming pared 6 bases from V and 7 bases from J, leaving 24 bases between. Germline values: CDR1 DFQATT, CDR2 SNEGSKA (reference sequence). CDR3 DNA: TGCAGTGCGCCTAAGGACGGGCAGGGTCTATTTGGCTACACCTTC. This codes for CSAPKDGQGLFGYTF.

The gene calls are TRBV6-1 and TRBJ1-6, with a possible D match to TRBD1 (6 bases). The germline CDR1 and CDR2 sequences are MNHNS and SASEGT. V was pared by 7 bases and J by 3 bases, with 16 bases between. The CDR3 runs 16 residues. The DNA of the CDR3 is TGTGCCAGCACCCCGGCAGGGGCAATCTATAATTCACCCCTCCACTTT. This gives the protein CASTPAGAIYNSPLHF.

This clonotype was observed many times. V is TRBV5-8 and J is TRBJ1-1; no reliable D call. The CDR3 sequence is 14 residues long. V gave up 4 bases and J gave up 1 base, with 11 bases separating them. Germline V gives CDR1 SGHTS, CDR2 YDEGEE. The CDR3 bases are TGTGCCAGCAGCAACGGACTCACGAACACTGAAGCTTTCTTT. It yields the protein CASSNGLTNTEAFF.

This clonotype was seen a few times. The chain employs TRBV3-1 and TRBJ2-5; 7 nucleotides align to TRBD1. Germline V lookup: CDR1 LGHDT, CDR2 YNNKEL (reference sequence). The CDR3 runs to 15 residues. V gave up 3 bases and J gave up 1 base; unmatched junction bases: 5. CDR3 DNA: TGTGCCAGCAGCCAGGGAGCAGGGGGCCAAGAGACCCAGTACTTC. Its translation is CASSQGAGGQETQYF.

This clonotype was counted many times. This chain uses TRBV11-2 with TRBJ2-1, with TRBD1 identical over 10 bases. Per the germline V gene, CDR1 is SGHAT and CDR2 is FQNNGV. This CDR3 region has 17 residues. V lost 0 bases and J lost 3; bases outside the gene matches: 5. The CDR3 loop reads CASSLDRGQGVYNEQFF. CDR3 DNA: TGTGCCAGCAGCTTAGATCGCGGACAGGGGGTCTACAATGAGCAGTTCTTC.

This clonotype turned up a few times. This sequence joins TRBV5-1 and TRBJ2-7; TRBD1 aligns across 8 bases. CDR1 is SGHRS, CDR2 YFSETQ, per germline. CDR3 size: 14 residues. With 1 base clipped from V and 6 bases from J, the junction kept 6 bases outside the gene matches. Written as DNA, the CDR3 is TGCGCCAGCAGCTTGTCAGGGGGCCTAGGCGAGCAGTACTTC. Its translation is CASSLSGGLGEQYF.

Only a few counts were recorded for this clonotype. The V call is TRBV11-2, the J call TRBJ2-5, with D tentatively TRBD1 (6 bases). The V end was cut by 3 bases, the J end by 1 base, with 18 bases between. The germline V gene encodes CDR1 SGHAT and CDR2 FQNNGV. CDR3 length equals 17 residues. The DNA of the CDR3 is TGTGCCAGCAGCTTGGGTGCGGGCAGGGGATCCCAAGAGACCCAGTACTTC. As protein: CASSLGAGRGSQETQYF.